These 29 T cell receptor beta chains share one sample of origin, sequenced in a study of blood T cell repertoires in COVID-19 (TCRdb year 2020). Libraries were built with the immunoSEQ multiplex PCR assay. Sourced from immuneACCESS, this table was stored by TCRdb with only in-frame sequences that have V and J called. A share of the clones is absent; for the studies checked, an unresolved V gene accounts for under half, and the remainder has no known explanation. Present in this sample are approximately 240,000 clones, 70% to 90% of which were seen just once. About 12% of the sample rests with the top ten. Source material: peripheral blood. Source of these receptors: a woman under 30 who had recovered from COVID-19.

The chain uses TRBV29-1 and TRBJ1-4; TRBD1 matches at 8 bases. J lost 0 bases, V lost 7 bases, and 4 bases had no gene match. The CDR3 consists of 14 residues. In germline, CDR1 is SQVTM, CDR2 ANQGSEA. CDR3 amino acids: CSAQGAPTNEKLFF. The CDR3 nucleotides read TGCAGCGCCCAGGGGGCCCCAACTAATGAAAAACTGTTTTTT.

V usage is TRBV10-3 and J usage is TRBJ2-1, with 11 bases matching TRBD1. Germline assignment: CDR1 ENHRY and CDR2 SYGVKD. This CDR3 comprises 17 residues. Trimming took 0 bases from V and 7 from J; bases not matched to a gene: 8. The CDR3 coding sequence is TGTGCCATCAGTGAGTCAAGGACAGGGGGCGTCCGTAATGAGCAGTTCTTC. This codes for CAISESRTGGVRNEQFF.

The chain uses TRBV9 and TRBJ2-6; TRBD1 matches at 8 bases. CDR1 SGDLS and CDR2 YYNGEE come from the germline V gene. Trimming cost V 1 base and J 0 bases; bases outside gene matches: 6. The CDR3 sequence is 18 residues long. CDR3 amino acids: CASSVTGQDHSGANVLTF. CDR3 DNA sequence: TGTGCCAGCAGCGTAACGGGACAGGACCACTCTGGGGCCAACGTCCTGACTTTC.

The chain employs TRBV6-6 and TRBJ2-7, with TRBD2 matching 13 bases. Germline V lookup: CDR1 MNHNY, CDR2 SVGAGI (reference sequence). The length of the CDR3 is 13 residues. The J segment lost 5 bases and the V segment lost 8 bases, leaving 3 bases of the junction unmatched. The CDR3 DNA follows: TGTGCCAGCGGACTAGCGGGAGAAAACGAGCAGTACTTC. Protein sequence: CASGLAGENEQYF.

The V gene is TRBV9, the J gene TRBJ2-2; the match to TRBD1 covers 9 bases. Germline values: CDR1 SGDLS, CDR2 YYNGEE. This CDR3 region has 15 residues. V gave up 4 bases and J gave up 3 bases; unmatched junction bases: 4. The CDR3 DNA reads as TGTGCCAGCAGCACGGGACAGGGCGACACCGGGGAGCTGTTTTTT. Protein sequence: CASSTGQGDTGELFF.

This clone occurred once. The rearrangement joins TRBV7-2 to TRBJ2-7, with 9 bases that match TRBD1. Germline loops: CDR1 SGHTA, CDR2 FQGNSA. V was pared by 5 bases and J by 2 bases, with 7 bases of the junction left unmatched. The CDR3 extends over 15 amino acids. The CDR3 loop reads CASSPSTGGTYEQYF. The DNA for the CDR3 is TGTGCCAGCAGCCCTTCGACAGGGGGAACCTACGAGCAGTACTTC.

The chain couples TRBV5-8 to TRBJ1-5; TRBD1 is a possible D gene (5 bases). The CDR3 is 15 residues long. The V and J ends lost 4 bases and 0 bases respectively, with 11 bases between them. The germline V gene has CDR1 SGHTS and CDR2 YDEGEE. The CDR3 DNA reads as TGTGCCAGCAGCCAACCAGGGTATAGCAATCAGCCCCAGCATTTT. Translating gives CASSQPGYSNQPQHF.

V is TRBV7-9 and J is TRBJ2-7; D is perhaps TRBD1 (5 bases). V lost 5 bases and J lost 6, with 14 bases in between. The V gene's germline CDR1 is SEHNR and CDR2 FQNEAQ (reference sequence). The CDR3 extends over 13 amino acids. The CDR3 coding sequence is TGTGCCAGCAGCGTCGACAGCCCCATCGAGCAGTACTTC. Translation: CASSVDSPIEQYF.

V gene TRBV7-9 combines with J gene TRBJ1-5; 10 nucleotides align to TRBD1. The germline V gene encodes CDR1 SEHNR and CDR2 FQNEAQ (reference sequence). The length of the CDR3 is 14 residues. The junction had 9 bases not matched to a gene; V was cut back by 9 bases and J by 7 bases. The CDR3 sequence is CASQTGGINQPQHF. The CDR3 DNA is TGTGCCAGTCAGACAGGGGGCATCAACCAGCCCCAGCATTTT.

The chain couples TRBV25-1 to TRBJ2-1; TRBD1 agrees at 8 bases. V lost 3 bases to trimming and J lost 2 bases; unmatched junction nucleotides: 6. The CDR3 is made up of 16 amino acids. Looked up from germline, CDR1 is MGHDK and CDR2 is SYGVNS. CDR3 in amino acids: CASSDSGQGTYNEQFF. CDR3 bases: TGTGCCAGCAGTGACTCCGGACAGGGAACCTACAATGAGCAGTTCTTC.

This clone turned up a few times. This chain joins TRBV5-4 and TRBJ2-2; TRBD2 matches 8 bases. V lost 10 bases to trimming and J lost 4 bases; unmatched junction nucleotides: 12. The germline V gene has CDR1 SGHNT and CDR2 YYREEE (reference sequence). The CDR3 is 15 residues long. CDR3 protein: CAGAAGAPSTGELFF. CDR3 nucleotide sequence: TGTGCCGGAGCAGCGGGAGCCCCGAGCACCGGGGAGCTGTTTTTT.

The chain carries TRBV27 and TRBJ1-4; D is undetermined. From germline, CDR1 is MNHEY and CDR2 SMNVEV (reference sequence). Trimming pared 6 bases from V and 7 bases from J, leaving 12 bases between. The CDR3 contains 13 residues. This chain's CDR3 is CASSGLGSEKLFF. As DNA, the CDR3 is TGTGCCAGCAGCGGATTGGGGAGTGAAAAACTGTTTTTT.

The chain recombines TRBV24-1 with TRBJ2-1, with a weak D call TRBD2 (6 bases). Trimming cost V 6 bases and J 3 bases, with 17 bases left between them. The CDR3 is 16 amino acids. CDR1 and CDR2 from the germline V gene are KGHDR and SFDVKD. In nucleotides, the CDR3 is TGTGCCACCAGTTCGGGGGTGGCGGAGAACTACAATGAGCAGTTCTTC. This gives the protein CATSSGVAENYNEQFF.

The gene calls are TRBV2 and TRBJ2-7; 9 bases map to TRBD1. This CDR3 contains 13 residues. V lost 6 bases to trimming and J lost 7 bases; unmatched junction nucleotides: 7. Germline V CDR1 and CDR2: SNHLY, FYNNEI. CDR3 protein: CASSPQGAGEQYF. The CDR3 nucleotides are TGTGCCAGCAGCCCACAGGGGGCCGGGGAGCAGTACTTC.

This chain uses TRBV20-1 with TRBJ2-7; D unclear. The CDR3 is 14 amino acids. The germline V and J ends were trimmed by 3 bases and 3 bases, with 15 bases remaining between them. From germline, CDR1 is DFQATT and CDR2 SNEGSKA (reference sequence). CDR3 DNA: TGCAGTGCTAGTTTCCAGGCAGGAAGCTACGAGCAGTACTTC. This translates into CSASFQAGSYEQYF.

The J gene is TRBJ1-4, the V gene TRBV3-1 (or the pseudogene TRBV3-2); 7 nucleotides agree with TRBD1. Per germline, CDR1 LGHDT and CDR2 YNNKEL (reference sequence). J was trimmed by 7 bases and V by 5 bases; bases with no gene match: 25. This CDR3 contains 20 residues. The CDR3 here is CASSYLSRYVDRVIREKLFF. DNA of the CDR3: TGTGCCAGCAGCTATTTGAGTAGATACGTCGACAGGGTGATTCGTGAAAAACTGTTTTTT.

The V gene is TRBV11-2, the J gene TRBJ2-1, with 8 bases fitting TRBD1. Per the germline V gene, CDR1 is SGHAT and CDR2 is FQNNGV. Trimming removed 4 bases from V and 2 bases from J; junction bases left unmatched: 7. The CDR3 covers 16 residues. CDR3 protein: CASSSAGGAAYNEQFF. The CDR3 DNA reads TGTGCCAGCAGCTCGGCAGGGGGCGCCGCCTACAATGAGCAGTTCTTC.

The CDR3, as DNA: TGTGCCTGGAGTAGGACTAGCGGGAGATTCCCACACACAGATACGCAGTATTTT. Its protein is CAWSRTSGRFPHTDTQYF. This chain connects TRBV30 to TRBJ2-3, with TRBD2 matching over 13 bases. The J segment lost 2 bases and the V segment lost 2 bases, leaving 10 bases of the junction unmatched. CDR1 and CDR2 (germline): GTSNPN, SVGIG (reference sequence). This CDR3 comprises 18 residues. Using reference TRBV30 and TRBJ2-3 for the parts outside the CDR3, the full variable domain is SQTIHQWPATLVQPVGSPLSLECTVEGTSNPNLYWYRQAAGRGLQLLFYSVGIGQISSEVPQNLSASRPQDRQFILSSKKLLLSDSGFYLCAWSRTSGRFPHTDTQYFGPGTRLTVL.

The chain links TRBV30 to TRBJ1-6; tentatively, D is TRBD1 (5 bases). This CDR3 spans 13 amino acids. Per germline, CDR1 GTSNPN and CDR2 SVGIG (reference sequence). Trimming took off 2 bases at V and 7 bases at J, with 9 bases between the two ends. CDR3: CAWSLTDNSPLHF. CDR3 DNA sequence: TGTGCCTGGAGTTTGACAGACAATTCACCCCTCCACTTT.

This clone was picked up one time. The chain uses TRBV9 and TRBJ2-7, with 7 bases that match TRBD1. Germline CDR1 reads SGDLS; CDR2 reads YYNGEE. Trimming at V came to 4 bases and at J to 3 bases, leaving 7 bases not matched to a gene. The CDR3 is made up of 14 amino acids. The CDR3 region is CASSSGTANYEQYF. Here the CDR3 DNA reads TGTGCCAGCAGCTCAGGGACAGCAAACTACGAGCAGTACTTC.

The V gene is TRBV9, the J gene TRBJ1-2; 11 nucleotides align to TRBD1. J lost 8 bases, V lost 0 bases, and 9 bases had no gene match. Germline V gene lookup returns CDR1 SGDLS and CDR2 YYNGEE. This CDR3 spans 16 amino acids. The CDR3: CASSVDLGQGAWGYTF. The CDR3 DNA is TGTGCCAGCAGCGTAGATTTAGGACAGGGGGCTTGGGGCTACACCTTC.

This chain uses TRBV5-8 with TRBJ2-7; possibly TRBD2 for D (6 bases). V was clipped by 0 bases and J by 3 bases, with 10 bases between them. This CDR3 spans 14 amino acids. Germline CDR1 reads SGHTS; CDR2 reads YDEGEE. The CDR3: CASSLVAEIYEQYF. The CDR3 region has the DNA TGTGCCAGCAGCTTGGTAGCGGAGATCTACGAGCAGTACTTC.

A few counts support this clone. J is TRBJ2-5 and V is TRBV30; TRBD1 agrees at 9 bases. CDR3 length equals 15 residues. Germline trimming cut 4 bases from V and 5 bases from J; bases unmatched to any gene: 11. From germline, CDR1 is GTSNPN and CDR2 SVGIG (reference sequence). The CDR3 sequence: CAWIPGQGNYETQYF. Written as DNA, the CDR3 is TGTGCCTGGATTCCGGGACAGGGAAACTACGAGACCCAGTACTTC.

The chain uses TRBV2 and TRBJ1-1; a possible D gene is TRBD1 (5 bases). Trimming removed 6 bases from V and 1 base from J, with 9 bases in between. The CDR3 totals 13 residues. Germline CDR1 and CDR2: SNHLY and FYNNEI. CDR3 in amino acids: CASRQGRNTEAFF. The CDR3 DNA sequence: TGTGCCAGCAGGCAGGGAAGGAACACTGAAGCTTTCTTT.

This rearrangement joins TRBV27 to TRBJ1-5, with a weak D call TRBD1 (6 bases). Germline assignment: CDR1 MNHEY and CDR2 SMNVEV (reference sequence). Trimming cost V 5 bases and J 3 bases, with 14 bases left between them. The CDR3 has 15 amino acids. CDR3 loop: CASSPRTATNQPQHF. CDR3 DNA sequence: TGTGCCAGCAGTCCGAGGACAGCTACCAATCAGCCCCAGCATTTT.

This clone has more than one count but fewer than ten. The V and J genes are TRBV3-1 (or the pseudogene TRBV3-2) and TRBJ2-6, with a weak D call TRBD2 (6 bases). Trimming left V 11 bases short and J 2 bases short, with 13 bases between. Germline CDR1 and CDR2: LGHDT and YNNKEL (reference sequence). The CDR3 spans 14 residues. CDR3 bases: TGTGCCTCCCGCGGGGTCCCTGGGGCCAACGTCCTGACTTTC. This translates into CASRGVPGANVLTF.

The chain carries TRBV5-4 and TRBJ2-3; TRBD2 agrees at 11 bases. V was clipped by 4 bases and J by 4 bases; unmatched bases: 8. The CDR3 is 16 residues long. The germline gives CDR1 SGHNT, CDR2 YYREEE (reference sequence). CDR3 loop: CASSGRSGRASDTQYF. The CDR3 DNA follows: TGTGCCAGCAGCGGACGTAGCGGGAGGGCTTCAGATACGCAGTATTTT.

On this clone: A read error may produce the germline difference seen at one junction end. The rearrangement links TRBV6-5 to TRBJ1-1, with 7 bases lining up with TRBD1. This CDR3 comprises 11 residues. CDR1 is MNHEY and CDR2 is SVGAGI in the germline V gene. CDR3 DNA: TGTGCCAGCAGTTCCCCCGGGACAGAGATTTTT. Residues: CASSSPGTEIF.

This chain connects TRBV6-2 or TRBV6-3 to TRBJ2-1; D remains ambiguous. The CDR3 loop spans 15 amino acids. Germline-derived CDR1 and CDR2 are MNHEY and SVGEGT. Trimming cost V 5 bases and J 7 bases, with 18 bases left between them. DNA for the CDR3: TGTGCCAGCAGTCGGTTGCGAGGCTTAAGGAATGAGCAGTTCTTC. Translation: CASSRLRGLRNEQFF.